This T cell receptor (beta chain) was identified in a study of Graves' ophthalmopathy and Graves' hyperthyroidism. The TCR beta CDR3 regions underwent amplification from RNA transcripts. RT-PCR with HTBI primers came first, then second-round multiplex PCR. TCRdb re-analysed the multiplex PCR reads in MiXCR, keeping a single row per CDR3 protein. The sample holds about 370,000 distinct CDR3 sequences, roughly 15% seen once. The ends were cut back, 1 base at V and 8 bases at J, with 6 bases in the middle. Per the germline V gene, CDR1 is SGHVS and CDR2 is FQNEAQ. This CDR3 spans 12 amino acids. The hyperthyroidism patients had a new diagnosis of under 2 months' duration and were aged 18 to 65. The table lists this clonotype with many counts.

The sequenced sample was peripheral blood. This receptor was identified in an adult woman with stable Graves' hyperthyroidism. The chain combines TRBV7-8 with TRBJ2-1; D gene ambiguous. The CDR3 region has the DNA TGTGCCAGCAGCTTAGGGGTTTATGAGCAGTTCTTC. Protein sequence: CASSLGVYEQFF.